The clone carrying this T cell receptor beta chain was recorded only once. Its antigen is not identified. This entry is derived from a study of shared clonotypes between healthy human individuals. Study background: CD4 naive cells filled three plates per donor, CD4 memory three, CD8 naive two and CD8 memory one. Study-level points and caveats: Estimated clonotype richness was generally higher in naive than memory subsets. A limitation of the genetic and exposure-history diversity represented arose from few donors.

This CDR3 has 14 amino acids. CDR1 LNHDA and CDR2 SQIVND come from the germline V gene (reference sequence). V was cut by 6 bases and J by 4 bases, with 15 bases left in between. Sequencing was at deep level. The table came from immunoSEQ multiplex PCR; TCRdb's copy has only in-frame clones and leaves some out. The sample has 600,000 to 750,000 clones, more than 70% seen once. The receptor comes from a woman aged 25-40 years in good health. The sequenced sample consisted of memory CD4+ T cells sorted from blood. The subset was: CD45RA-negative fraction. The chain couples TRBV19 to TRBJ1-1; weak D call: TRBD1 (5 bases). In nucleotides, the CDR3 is TGTGCCAGTAGCACCGCGGGGGTGAGCACTGAAGCTTTCTTT. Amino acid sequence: CASSTAGVSTEAFF.